This passage covers 32 T cell receptor beta chains from one sample sequenced in a study of long-term antiretroviral therapy in people with HIV. It was version v3.0 of the immunoSEQ assay that was run at survey level. Data came from immunoSEQ multiplex PCR; TCRdb stores just in-frame clones and leaves some out. This table has around 20,000 clones, less than 85% appearing once. The source was unsorted PBMCs, collected 0.5 years before starting antiretroviral therapy. Receptors were obtained from a woman aged 45-65 years with HIV.

This chain uses TRBV11-2 with TRBJ1-5, with 10 bases aligning to TRBD1. With 5 bases clipped from V and 4 bases from J, the junction kept 8 bases outside the gene matches. Germline CDR1 is SGHAT and CDR2 is FQNNGV. CDR3 length: 16 amino acids. The CDR3 sequence is CASSDSGTGVNQPQHF. In DNA form, the CDR3 reads TGTGCCAGCAGCGATTCCGGGACAGGGGTTAATCAGCCCCAGCATTTT.

This chain connects TRBV15 to TRBJ2-1; D tentatively fits TRBD1 or TRBD2 (5 bases each). The germline V gene has CDR1 LNHNV and CDR2 YYDKDF (reference sequence). V was cut by 3 bases and J by 10 bases, with 7 bases left in between. This CDR3 spans 11 amino acids. The CDR3 DNA is TGTGCCACCAGCAGGGGACGAGAGCAGTTCTTC. It codes for CATSRGREQFF.

The rearrangement uses TRBV9 and TRBJ1-2, with D hard to call. CDR3 size: 12 residues. Trimming took 0 bases from V and 2 from J, leaving 2 bases between them. Germline CDR1 is SGDLS and CDR2 is YYNGEE. The chain's CDR3 is CASSVANYGYTF. For the CDR3, the DNA is TGTGCCAGCAGCGTAGCCAACTATGGCTACACCTTC.

CDR3 coding DNA: TGTGCCTGGAGAGATACCGGGCCGAACAATCAGCCCCAGCATTTT. Amino acids: CAWRDTGPNNQPQHF. The chain recombines TRBV30 with TRBJ1-5; no clear D. The CDR3 totals 15 residues. V was shortened by 3 bases and J by 3 bases, with 15 bases between the two germline ends. Germline V CDR1 and CDR2: GTSNPN, SVGIG (reference sequence).

V is TRBV6-1 and J is TRBJ1-1, with 7 bases matching TRBD1. CDR3 length equals 14 residues. Germline lookup yields CDR1 MNHNS and CDR2 SASEGT. J was trimmed by 1 base and V by 5 bases; bases with no gene match: 4. The CDR3 DNA is TGTGCCAGCAGTTTTAGACAGGGGAACACTGAAGCTTTCTTT. It translates to CASSFRQGNTEAFF.

The chain is built from TRBV19 and TRBJ1-2, with D perhaps TRBD1 (6 bases). There are 13 residues in the CDR3. Germline V gene lookup returns CDR1 LNHDA and CDR2 SQIVND (reference sequence). Deletions cut 9 bases from V and 2 bases from J, with 13 bases between. In DNA form, the CDR3 reads TGTGCCAGCCAGGAAACAGGGAACTATGGCTACACCTTC. Amino acids: CASQETGNYGYTF.

The chain uses TRBV6-5 and TRBJ1-2, with no clear D. The CDR3 extends over 13 amino acids. Germline CDR1 MNHEY, CDR2 SVGAGI. V gave up 5 bases and J gave up 3 bases, with 10 bases separating them. Here the CDR3 DNA reads TGTGCCAGCAGTGACCGATTTGACTATGGCTACACCTTC. Translating gives CASSDRFDYGYTF.

J is TRBJ2-1 and V is TRBV29-1; TRBD1 matches 9 bases. The CDR3 runs 12 residues. The V segment lost 6 bases and the J segment 8 bases; nucleotides outside the gene matches: 5. Germline CDR1 reads SQVTM; CDR2 reads ANQGSEA. CDR3 loop: CSVRRTGDEQFF. CDR3 nucleotides: TGCAGCGTCCGTCGGACAGGGGATGAGCAGTTCTTC.

This clone was counted once. This sequence joins TRBV7-9 and TRBJ2-7, with 7 bases that match TRBD1. CDR1 and CDR2 from the germline V gene are SEHNR and FQNEAQ (reference sequence). The CDR3 loop spans 15 amino acids. V lost 5 bases to trimming and J lost 3 bases; unmatched junction nucleotides: 10. CDR3 amino acids: CASSTTGSVFYEQYF. DNA for the CDR3: TGTGCCAGCAGCACGACAGGGTCTGTCTTCTACGAGCAGTACTTC.

The chain combines TRBV25-1 with TRBJ1-4; TRBD1 might be the D (6 bases). The germline gives CDR1 MGHDK, CDR2 SYGVNS. V lost 5 bases and J lost 7, with 14 bases in between. CDR3 length: 14 residues. CDR3: CASSRGEDGEKLFF. The CDR3 coding sequence is TGTGCCAGCAGTAGGGGGGAAGACGGTGAAAAACTGTTTTTT.

This clone was observed a single time. The chain employs TRBV7-9 and TRBJ2-5; TRBD2 aligns across 12 bases. CDR3 length: 15 residues. V lost 5 bases and J lost 5; bases outside the gene matches: 6. Germline values: CDR1 SEHNR, CDR2 FQNEAQ (reference sequence). CDR3 in amino acids: CASSPGLAGRETQYF. DNA for the CDR3: TGTGCCAGCAGCCCCGGACTAGCGGGGCGGGAGACCCAGTACTTC.

This chain links TRBV5-1 with TRBJ2-5; 8 bases agree with TRBD2. This CDR3 has 16 amino acids. Germline trimming cut 0 bases from V and 2 bases from J; bases unmatched to any gene: 6. CDR1 and CDR2 (germline): SGHRS, YFSETQ. The CDR3 reads CASSLDRGLAQETQYF. The DNA of the CDR3 is TGCGCCAGCAGCTTGGACCGAGGACTAGCACAAGAGACCCAGTACTTC.

This chain joins TRBV5-1 and TRBJ2-1; D assignment may be TRBD1 or TRBD2 (5 bases each). The germline V gene encodes CDR1 SGHRS and CDR2 YFSETQ. The CDR3 contains 15 residues. Between the trimmed V and J ends, which lost 4 bases and 2 bases, there was a span of 13 bases. The CDR3 sequence is CASSLGGMTYNEQFF. In DNA form, the CDR3 reads TGCGCCAGCAGCCTTGGGGGTATGACCTACAATGAGCAGTTCTTC.

The chain couples TRBV6-5 to TRBJ1-2; D is ambiguous. The V end was cut by 5 bases, the J end by 5 bases, with 9 bases between. The CDR3 sequence is 12 residues long. Germline assignment: CDR1 MNHEY and CDR2 SVGAGI. Here the CDR3 DNA reads TGTGCCAGCAGTGATGGGTTGTATGGCTACACCTTC. Its translation: CASSDGLYGYTF.

This chain connects TRBV29-1 to TRBJ2-1, with D possibly TRBD1 on 6 matching bases. Trimming shortened V by 3 bases and J by 6 bases, and 18 bases separated the two germline ends. Germline CDR1 SQVTM, CDR2 ANQGSEA. This CDR3 spans 15 amino acids. As DNA, the CDR3 is TGCAGCGTTGAGAACCCAAGGACAGTTTCCAATGAGCAGTTCTTC. Encoded protein: CSVENPRTVSNEQFF.

The chain recombines TRBV6-5 with TRBJ1-1; TRBD1 is a possible D gene (6 bases). In germline, CDR1 is MNHEY, CDR2 SVGAGI. The CDR3 is 15 residues long. Trimming pared 0 bases from V and 10 bases from J, leaving 18 bases between. CDR3 nucleotides: TGTGCCAGCAGTTACTCGAGTCTACAGGGTCACGGAGCTTTCTTT. As protein: CASSYSSLQGHGAFF.

The chain joins TRBV25-1 to TRBJ1-1, with D possibly TRBD1 on 6 matching bases. Germline V gene lookup returns CDR1 MGHDK and CDR2 SYGVNS. V was cut by 4 bases and J by 12 bases, with 21 bases left in between. There are 14 residues in the CDR3. The CDR3 loop reads CASSVTGEGGITFF. The CDR3, as DNA: TGTGCCAGCAGTGTTACGGGGGAAGGGGGTATAACTTTCTTT.

The sample holds a few counts of this clone. J is TRBJ2-7 and V is TRBV10-3, with 14 bases fitting TRBD2. This CDR3 is built from 13 residues. V was clipped by 8 bases and J by 3 bases; unmatched bases: 0. Germline CDR1 ENHRY, CDR2 SYGVKD. The CDR3 region is CAIGTSGGYEQYF. CDR3 DNA sequence: TGTGCCATCGGGACTAGCGGGGGCTACGAGCAGTACTTC.

The chain uses TRBV5-1 and TRBJ1-2; TRBD1 is a possible D gene (6 bases). This CDR3 is 17 amino acids long. Germline CDR1 reads SGHRS; CDR2 reads YFSETQ. Trimming stripped 4 bases from V and 8 bases from J, with 27 bases between. The CDR3 DNA reads as TGCGCCAGCAGCCTTGTGGGCTCTCGGGACACCGGACTAGGCTACACCTTC. This encodes CASSLVGSRDTGLGYTF.

This clone was picked up a small number of times. Other DNA sequences in the sample encode the same CDR3. The rearrangement joins TRBV30 to TRBJ2-5; D uncertain. The length of the CDR3 is 11 residues. The germline CDR1 and CDR2 sequences are GTSNPN and SVGIG (reference sequence). The V gene lost 0 bases and the J gene lost 5 bases, with 4 bases spanning the gap. The DNA for the CDR3 is TGTGCCTGGAGTGTACGTGAGACCCAGTACTTC. Residues: CAWSVRETQYF.

The genes are TRBV30 and TRBJ2-5; 10 bases match TRBD2. Losses at the gene ends were 1 base for V and 5 bases for J; bases not matched to a gene: 7. CDR3 size: 15 residues. Germline V gives CDR1 GTSNPN, CDR2 SVGIG (reference sequence). Here the CDR3 reads CAWSGLGTSAETQYF. CDR3 DNA: TGTGCCTGGAGTGGTCTCGGGACTAGCGCGGAGACCCAGTACTTC.

The chain uses TRBV6-1 and TRBJ2-7; possibly TRBD2 for D (5 bases). The CDR3 totals 13 residues. V lost 2 bases, J lost 4 bases, and 9 bases lay in between. Germline-derived CDR1 and CDR2 are MNHNS and SASEGT. DNA of the CDR3: TGTGCCAGCAGTGAACGGGGAGATTACGAGCAGTACGTC. Translating it yields CASSERGDYEQYV.

The rearrangement uses TRBV5-1 and TRBJ2-7; 9 bases agree with TRBD2. The germline gives CDR1 SGHRS, CDR2 YFSETQ. The CDR3 covers 15 residues. J was trimmed by 11 bases and V by 2 bases; bases with no gene match: 14. CDR3 region: CASSFGPSGEGLEYV. In DNA, the CDR3 is TGCGCCAGCAGCTTTGGTCCTAGCGGGGAAGGTTTGGAGTACGTC.

This clone was recorded a few times. This specimen includes other DNA sequences encoding the same CDR3. The chain joins TRBV4-2 to TRBJ1-5; 7 bases match TRBD1. Germline CDR1 LGHNA, CDR2 YNFKEQ. This CDR3 contains 15 residues. The trim removed 1 base at V and 2 bases at J, leaving 2 bases unmatched. The CDR3: CASSQGQGGNQPQHF. For the CDR3, the DNA is TGTGCCAGCAGCCAAGGACAGGGTGGCAATCAGCCCCAGCATTTT.

This clone was counted a few times. The genes are TRBV7-2 and TRBJ1-6; D is unclear. Trimming shortened V by 0 bases and J by 1 base, and 10 bases separated the two germline ends. Germline-derived CDR1 and CDR2 are SGHTA and FQGNSA. The CDR3 length is 17 residues. The CDR3 protein is CASSLALAGSYNSPLHF. Written as DNA, the CDR3 is TGTGCCAGCAGCTTAGCGCTCGCGGGGTCCTATAATTCACCCCTCCACTTT.

The J gene is TRBJ2-4, the V gene TRBV7-2; D might be TRBD1 or TRBD2, each matching 6 bases. V was trimmed by 11 bases and J by 5 bases, leaving 19 bases between them. The CDR3 has 14 residues. Germline V CDR1 and CDR2: SGHTA, FQGNSA. The chain's CDR3 is CADSPGDTQNIQYF. Written as DNA, the CDR3 is TGTGCCGACAGTCCGGGGGACACACAAAACATTCAGTACTTC.

The CDR3 loop reads CAISESGSSGNTIYF. CDR3 bases: TGTGCCATCAGTGAGTCGGGTAGTAGTGGAAACACCATATATTTT. This rearrangement joins TRBV10-3 to TRBJ1-3; no definite D call. The ends were cut back, 0 bases at V and 3 bases at J, with 9 bases in the middle. The length of the CDR3 is 15 residues. The germline V gene has CDR1 ENHRY and CDR2 SYGVKD.

V gene TRBV30 combines with J gene TRBJ1-1; TRBD1 matches 9 bases. The V gene end was trimmed by 2 bases and the J gene end by 5 bases; junction bases not matched to a gene: 3. Germline V lookup: CDR1 GTSNPN, CDR2 SVGIG (reference sequence). The CDR3 covers 13 residues. The CDR3 is CAWSKGQGTEAFF. In nucleotides, the CDR3 is TGTGCCTGGAGTAAGGGACAGGGAACTGAAGCTTTCTTT.

This sequence joins TRBV4-1 and TRBJ2-2; TRBD2 matches at 12 bases. CDR1 and CDR2 from the germline V gene are MGHRA and YSYEKL. V shed 3 bases and J 2 bases; nucleotides not matched to a gene: 4. The CDR3 runs to 17 residues. This CDR3 reads CASSHGLAGLNTGELFF. DNA of the CDR3: TGCGCCAGCAGCCACGGACTAGCGGGGTTAAACACCGGGGAGCTGTTTTTT.

This chain links TRBV13 with TRBJ1-5; D gene ambiguous. V shed 5 bases and J shed 3 bases, with 11 bases lying between them. The CDR3 is 14 residues long. Germline CDR1 reads PRHDT; CDR2 reads FYEKMQ (reference sequence). The CDR3 sequence: CASSQRGINQPQHF. The CDR3 nucleotides read TGTGCCAGCAGCCAACGGGGAATCAATCAGCCCCAGCATTTT.

The rearrangement joins TRBV6-6 to TRBJ1-1; D is ambiguous. CDR1 MNHNY and CDR2 SVGAGI come from the germline V gene (reference sequence). The CDR3 consists of 13 residues. V shed 5 bases and J shed 4 bases, with 11 bases lying between them. The CDR3 DNA reads as TGTGCCAGCAGTCGGACGGGCGTCACTGAAGCTTTCTTT. Its translation is CASSRTGVTEAFF.

This clone was seen a single time. The chain combines TRBV7-8 with TRBJ1-2; D may be TRBD1 (5 bases). The CDR3 spans 13 residues. CDR1 is SGHVS and CDR2 is FQNEAQ in the germline V gene. V was shortened by 11 bases and J by 4 bases, with 17 bases between the two germline ends. This chain's CDR3 is CACGGTHGYGYTF. The CDR3 DNA is TGTGCCTGCGGGGGAACCCATGGCTATGGCTACACCTTC. Full variable domain (rest looked up from reference TRBV7-8 and TRBJ1-2): GAGVSQSPRYKVAKRGQDVALRCDPISGHVSLFWYQQALGQGPEFLTYFQNEAQLDKSGLPSDRFFAERPEGSVSTLKIQRTQQEDSAVYLCACGGTHGYGYTFGSGTRLTVV.